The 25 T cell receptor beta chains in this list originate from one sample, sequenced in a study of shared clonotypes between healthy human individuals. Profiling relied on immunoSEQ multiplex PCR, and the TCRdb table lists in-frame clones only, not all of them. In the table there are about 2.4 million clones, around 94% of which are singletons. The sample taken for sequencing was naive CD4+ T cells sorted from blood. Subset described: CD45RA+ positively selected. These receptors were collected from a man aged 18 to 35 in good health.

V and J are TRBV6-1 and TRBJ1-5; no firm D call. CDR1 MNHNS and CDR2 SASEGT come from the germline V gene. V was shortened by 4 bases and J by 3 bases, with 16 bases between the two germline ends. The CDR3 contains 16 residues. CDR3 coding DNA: TGTGCCAGCAGTGCAGATCTACGCCCGGACAATCAGCCCCAGCATTTT. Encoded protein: CASSADLRPDNQPQHF.

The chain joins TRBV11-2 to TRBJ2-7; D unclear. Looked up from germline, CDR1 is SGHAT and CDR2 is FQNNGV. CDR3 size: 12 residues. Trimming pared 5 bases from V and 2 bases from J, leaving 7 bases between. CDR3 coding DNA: TGTGCCAGCAGCCATAAGACCTACGAGCAGTACTTC. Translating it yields CASSHKTYEQYF.

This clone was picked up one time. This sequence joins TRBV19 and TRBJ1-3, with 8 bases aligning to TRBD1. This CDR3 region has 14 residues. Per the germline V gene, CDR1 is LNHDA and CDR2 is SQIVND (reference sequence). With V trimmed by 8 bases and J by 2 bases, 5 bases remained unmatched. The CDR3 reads CASSTGVPGNTIYF. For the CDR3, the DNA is TGTGCCAGTTCGACAGGGGTACCTGGAAACACCATATATTTT.

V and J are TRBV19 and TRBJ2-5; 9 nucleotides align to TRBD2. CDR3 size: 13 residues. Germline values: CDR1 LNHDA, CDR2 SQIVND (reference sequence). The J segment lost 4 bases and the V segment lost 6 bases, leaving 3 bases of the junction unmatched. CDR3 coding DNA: TGTGCCAGTAGGAGCGGGGGGCGAGAGACCCAGTACTTC. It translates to CASRSGGRETQYF.

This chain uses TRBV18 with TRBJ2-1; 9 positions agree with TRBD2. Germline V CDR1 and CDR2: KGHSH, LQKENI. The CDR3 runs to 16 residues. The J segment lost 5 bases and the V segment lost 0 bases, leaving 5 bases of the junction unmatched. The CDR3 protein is CASSPPSGGLNNEQFF. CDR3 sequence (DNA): TGTGCCAGCTCACCACCGAGCGGGGGGCTCAACAATGAGCAGTTCTTC.

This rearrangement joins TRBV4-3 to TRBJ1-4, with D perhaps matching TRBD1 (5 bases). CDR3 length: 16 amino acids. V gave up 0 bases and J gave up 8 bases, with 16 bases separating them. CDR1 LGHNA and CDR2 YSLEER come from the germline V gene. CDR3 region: CASSQDGGSQGEKLFF. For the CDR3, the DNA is TGCGCCAGCAGCCAAGATGGCGGGTCCCAGGGCGAAAAACTGTTTTTT.

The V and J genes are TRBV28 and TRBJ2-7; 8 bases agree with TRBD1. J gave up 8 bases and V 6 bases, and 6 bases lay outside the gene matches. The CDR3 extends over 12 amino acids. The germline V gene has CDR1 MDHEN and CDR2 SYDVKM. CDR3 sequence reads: CASSLGQGKQYF. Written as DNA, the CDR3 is TGTGCCAGCAGCCTCGGACAGGGCAAGCAGTACTTC.

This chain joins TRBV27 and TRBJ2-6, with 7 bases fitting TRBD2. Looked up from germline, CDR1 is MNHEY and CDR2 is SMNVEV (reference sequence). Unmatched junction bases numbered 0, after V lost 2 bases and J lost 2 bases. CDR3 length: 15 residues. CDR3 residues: CASSLGGAGANVLTF. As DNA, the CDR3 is TGTGCCAGCAGTTTAGGGGGGGCTGGGGCCAACGTCCTGACTTTC.

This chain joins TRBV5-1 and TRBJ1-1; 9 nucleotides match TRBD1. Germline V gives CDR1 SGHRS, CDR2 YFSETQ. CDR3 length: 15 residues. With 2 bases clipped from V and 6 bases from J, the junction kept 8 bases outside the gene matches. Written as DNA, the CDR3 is TGCGCCAGCAGCTTAATACAGGGGGCAATCGCTGAAGCTTTCTTT. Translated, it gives CASSLIQGAIAEAFF.

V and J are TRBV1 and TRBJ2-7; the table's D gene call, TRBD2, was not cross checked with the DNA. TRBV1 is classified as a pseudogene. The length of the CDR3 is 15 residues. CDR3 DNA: TGCACCAGCAGCCAAGATCCCCGACTAGATCACGAGCAGTACTTC. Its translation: CTSSQDPRLDHEQYF.

This CDR3 reads CASSERLKRTFMNTEAFF. The CDR3 region has the DNA TGTGCCAGCAGTGAGAGGCTTAAGCGGACTTTCATGAACACTGAAGCTTTCTTT. The chain combines TRBV6-1 with TRBJ1-1, with unresolved D. With 3 bases removed from V and 0 bases from J, the gap between germline ends came to 20 bases. The germline CDR1 and CDR2 sequences are MNHNS and SASEGT. The CDR3 loop spans 18 amino acids.

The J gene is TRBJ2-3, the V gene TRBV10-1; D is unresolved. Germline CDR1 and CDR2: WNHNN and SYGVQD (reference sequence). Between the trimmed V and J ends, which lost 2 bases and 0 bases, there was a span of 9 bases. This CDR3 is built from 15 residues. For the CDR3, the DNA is TGCGCCAGCAGTGAGGGGTCTGCTAGCACAGATACGCAGTATTTT. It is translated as CASSEGSASTDTQYF.

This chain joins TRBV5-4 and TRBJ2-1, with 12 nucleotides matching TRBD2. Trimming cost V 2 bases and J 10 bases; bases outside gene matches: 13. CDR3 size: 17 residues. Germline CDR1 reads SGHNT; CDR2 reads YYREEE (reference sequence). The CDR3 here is CASSFGSLAGGPREQFF. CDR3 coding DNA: TGTGCCAGCAGCTTTGGATCGCTAGCGGGAGGGCCTCGGGAGCAGTTCTTC. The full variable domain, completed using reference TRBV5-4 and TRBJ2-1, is ETGVTQSPTHLIKTRGQQVTLRCSSQSGHNTVSWYQQALGQGPQFIFQYYREEENGRGNFPPRFSGLQFPNYSSELNVNALELDDSALYLCASSFGSLAGGPREQFFGPGTRLTVL.

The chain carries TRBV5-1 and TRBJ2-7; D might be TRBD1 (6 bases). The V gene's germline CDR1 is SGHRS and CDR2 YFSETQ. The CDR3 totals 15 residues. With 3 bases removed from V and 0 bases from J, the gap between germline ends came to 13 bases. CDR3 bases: TGCGCCAGCAGCTCGGACAGCCTGATCTCCTACGAGCAGTACTTC. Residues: CASSSDSLISYEQYF.

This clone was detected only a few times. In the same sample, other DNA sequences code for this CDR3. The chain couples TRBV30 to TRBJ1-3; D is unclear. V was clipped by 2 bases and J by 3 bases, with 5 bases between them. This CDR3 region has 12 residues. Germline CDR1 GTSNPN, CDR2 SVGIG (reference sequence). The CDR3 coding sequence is TGTGCCTGGAGTCCGGTTGGAAACACCATATATTTT. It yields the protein CAWSPVGNTIYF.

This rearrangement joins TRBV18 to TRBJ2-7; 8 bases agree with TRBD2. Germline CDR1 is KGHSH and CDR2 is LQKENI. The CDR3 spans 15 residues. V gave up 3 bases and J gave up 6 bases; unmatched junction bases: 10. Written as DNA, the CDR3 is TGTGCCAGCTCACCGCCTGGACTAGCCCGCGGCGAGCAGTACTTC. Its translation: CASSPPGLARGEQYF. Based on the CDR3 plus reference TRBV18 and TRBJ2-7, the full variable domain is NAGVMQNPRHLVRRRGQEARLRCSPMKGHSHVYWYRQLPEEGLKFMVYLQKENIIDESGMPKERFSAEFPKEGPSILRIQQVVRGDSAAYFCASSPPGLARGEQYFGPGTRLTVT.

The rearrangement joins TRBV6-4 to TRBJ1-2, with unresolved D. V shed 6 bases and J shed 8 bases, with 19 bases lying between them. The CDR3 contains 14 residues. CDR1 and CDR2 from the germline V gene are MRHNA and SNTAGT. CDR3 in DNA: TGTGCCAGCAGAGCGAGGTCCCGTGAGGGCGGCTACACCTTC. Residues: CASRARSREGGYTF.

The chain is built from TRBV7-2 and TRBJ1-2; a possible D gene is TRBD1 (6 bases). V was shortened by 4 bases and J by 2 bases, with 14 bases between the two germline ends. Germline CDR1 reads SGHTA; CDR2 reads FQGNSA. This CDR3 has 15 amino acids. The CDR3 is CASSSQGSANYGYTF. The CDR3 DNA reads TGTGCCAGCAGCTCCCAGGGGTCCGCGAACTATGGCTACACCTTC.

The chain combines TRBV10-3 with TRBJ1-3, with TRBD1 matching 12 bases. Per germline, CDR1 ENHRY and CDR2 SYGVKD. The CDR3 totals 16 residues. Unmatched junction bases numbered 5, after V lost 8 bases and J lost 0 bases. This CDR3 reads CAIGGTGGPSGNTIYF. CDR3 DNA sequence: TGTGCCATCGGTGGGACAGGGGGCCCCTCTGGAAACACCATATATTTT.

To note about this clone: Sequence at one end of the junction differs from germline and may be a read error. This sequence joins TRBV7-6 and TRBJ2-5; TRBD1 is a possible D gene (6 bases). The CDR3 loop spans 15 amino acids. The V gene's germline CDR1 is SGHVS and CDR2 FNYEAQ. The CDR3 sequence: CASSLGGSGRETQYF. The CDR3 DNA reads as TGTGCCAGCAGTTTAGGGGGATCGGGGCGAGAGACCCAGTACTTC.

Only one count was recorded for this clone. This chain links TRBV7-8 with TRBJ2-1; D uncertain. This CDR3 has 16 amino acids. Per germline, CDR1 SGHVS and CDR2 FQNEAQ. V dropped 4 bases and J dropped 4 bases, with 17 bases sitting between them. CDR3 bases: TGTGCCAGCAGCTCCCTCGCCGGAACTATATACAATGAGCAGTTCTTC. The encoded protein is CASSSLAGTIYNEQFF.

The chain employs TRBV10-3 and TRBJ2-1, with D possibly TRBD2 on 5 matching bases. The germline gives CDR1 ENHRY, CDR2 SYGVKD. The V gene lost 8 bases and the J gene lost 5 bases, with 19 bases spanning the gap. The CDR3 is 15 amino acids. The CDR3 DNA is TGTGCCATCGGCTCGTACGGGGAACGAAACAATGAGCAGTTCTTC. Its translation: CAIGSYGERNNEQFF.

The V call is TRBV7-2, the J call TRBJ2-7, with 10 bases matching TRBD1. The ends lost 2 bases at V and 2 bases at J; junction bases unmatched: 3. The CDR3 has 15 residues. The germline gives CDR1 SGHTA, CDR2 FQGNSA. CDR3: CASSLIGQGAYEQYF. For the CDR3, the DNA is TGTGCCAGCAGCTTAATTGGACAGGGGGCCTACGAGCAGTACTTC.

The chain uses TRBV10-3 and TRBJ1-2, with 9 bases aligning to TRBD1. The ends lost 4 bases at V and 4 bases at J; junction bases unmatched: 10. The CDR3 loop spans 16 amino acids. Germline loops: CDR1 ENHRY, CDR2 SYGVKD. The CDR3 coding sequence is TGTGCCATCAGTGGTTCTGACAGGGGGGCCACCTATGGCTACACCTTC. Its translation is CAISGSDRGATYGYTF.

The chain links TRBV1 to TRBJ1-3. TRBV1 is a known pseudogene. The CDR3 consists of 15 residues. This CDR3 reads CTSSQSVLLRNTIYF. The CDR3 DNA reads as TGCACCAGCAGCCAAAGCGTCCTGTTGAGAAACACCATATATTTT.